These T cell receptor beta chains were read from a single sample in a study of T cells after yellow fever vaccination. TCRdb re-analysed the 5' RACE reads in MiXCR, keeping a single row per CDR3 protein. This table holds under 300,000 distinct CDR3 sequences, about 7% found once. The starting material was CD4+ T cells sorted from PBMCs, obtained 15 days after the yellow fever booster vaccination. Every receptor here comes from a man aged 30-40 years who received the YFV17D yellow fever vaccine. Each CDR3 is given with its conserved first and last residue. The D gene is left open where the match is weak. Only part of the rows carry a size: once, few, many, or a class if the clone is expanded.

d_call	clone_size	v_call	j_call	cdr3_nt	cdr3_aa
TRBD1	few	TRBV7-2	TRBJ1-1	TGTGCCAGCAGCTCCGGGACAGGGTACGGGAACACTGAAGCTTTCTTT	CASSSGTGYGNTEAFF
NA	many	TRBV24-1	TRBJ2-1	TGTGCCACCAGTGATTTTGGGGGCAACTCCTACAATGAGCAGTTCTTC	CATSDFGGNSYNEQFF
NA	NA	TRBV28	TRBJ2-1	TGTGCCAGCAGTTTTCCCTGGACCGATACCTCCTACAATGAGCAGTTCTTC	CASSFPWTDTSYNEQFF
NA	few	TRBV19	TRBJ2-3	TGTGCCAGTAGTTCCTTCGGGGATACGCAGTATTTT	CASSSFGDTQYF
NA	many	TRBV3-1	TRBJ2-5	TGTGCCAGCAGCCAAGGGGTTCAAGAGACCCAGTACTTC	CASSQGVQETQYF
TRBD2	NA	TRBV10-3	TRBJ2-1	TGTGCCATCAGTTTGGCCAAATCCGGGACTATCAGATACAATGAGCAGTTCTTC	CAISLAKSGTIRYNEQFF
TRBD1	many	TRBV27	TRBJ2-7	TGTGCCAGCGGATCGGACAGGGAAGGGAACGAGCAGTACTTC	CASGSDREGNEQYF
NA	many	TRBV20-1	TRBJ2-5	TGCAGTGCTCACTCAGGGCACCAAGAGACCCAGTACTTC	CSAHSGHQETQYF
NA	many	TRBV20-1	TRBJ1-1	TGCAGTGCACATCAGGGAGACACTGAAGCTTTCTTT	CSAHQGDTEAFF
NA	many	TRBV4-3	TRBJ1-6	TGCGCCAGCAGCCAAGCGGGGGGGAACTCACCCCTCCACTTT	CASSQAGGNSPLHF
NA	many	TRBV10-3	TRBJ2-5	TGTGCCATCAGTGTCAGGGGTAATAAGACCCAGTACTTC	CAISVRGNKTQYF
NA	many	TRBV30	TRBJ2-3	TGTGCCTGGAGTGTAGGCACCTTCACAGATACGCAGTATTTT	CAWSVGTFTDTQYF
TRBD2	many	TRBV5-1	TRBJ2-1	TGCGCCTCTTCTAGCGGGAGGGGCAATGAGCAGTTCTTC	CASSSGRGNEQFF
TRBD1	NA	TRBV24-1	TRBJ2-3	TGTGCCACCAGTGATTTGAGGCAGGGGGCGGCCACAGATACGCAGTATTTT	CATSDLRQGAATDTQYF
NA	NA	TRBV10-3	TRBJ2-2	TGTGCCATCCGACTACCACTCTCTGGGGAGCTGTTTTTT	CAIRLPLSGELFF
NA	many	TRBV12-3/TRBV12-4	TRBJ2-6	TGTGCCAGCAGGGTTTCTGGGGCCAACGTCCTGACTTTC	CASRVSGANVLTF
NA	many	TRBV30	TRBJ2-1	TGTGCCTGGAGTTTTAGCGGCGAGCAGTTCTTC	CAWSFSGEQFF
TRBD2	NA	TRBV5-8	TRBJ2-7	TGTGCCAGCAGCCCTGATCCGGGCGGGGGCTACGAGCAGTACTTC	CASSPDPGGGYEQYF
TRBD1	NA	TRBV9	TRBJ2-5	TGTGCCAGCAGCGCCACAGGGGGCGGGAACCAAGAGACCCAGTACTTC	CASSATGGGNQETQYF
NA	NA	TRBV5-1	TRBJ2-5	TGCGCCAGCAGCCCCGGACGGTCACAAGAGACCCAGTACTTC	CASSPGRSQETQYF
TRBD2	few	TRBV14	TRBJ2-3	TGTGCCAGCAGCCATGAACGGGAGGAAAGCACAGATACGCAGTATTTT	CASSHEREESTDTQYF
TRBD2	few	TRBV11-2	TRBJ2-2	TGTGCCAGCAGCATCCCCTTCGGGAGGACCGGGGAGCTGTTTTTT	CASSIPFGRTGELFF
TRBD2	NA	TRBV18	TRBJ2-1	TGTGCCAGCTCACCACTAGCGGGGGATAATGAGCAGTTCTTC	CASSPLAGDNEQFF
NA	few	TRBV24-1	TRBJ2-1	TGTGCCACCAGTGATTCCTCGGGACTGGAAGACAATGAGCAGTTCTTC	CATSDSSGLEDNEQFF
NA	NA	TRBV6-5	TRBJ2-7	TGTGCCAGCAGTTACGATCGGCGGTACGAGCAGTACTTC	CASSYDRRYEQYF
NA	few	TRBV7-2	TRBJ2-7	TGTGCCAGCAAACTTACCCGGGACTCAGCCTACGAGCAGTACTTC	CASKLTRDSAYEQYF